Below are 29 T cell receptor beta chains sequenced from a single sample in a study of cytomegalovirus exposure and HLA in healthy donors. Profiled with immunoSEQ multiplex PCR; TCRdb holds only in-frame clones, not every one. The sample contains 170,000 or so clones, roughly four fifths of which appear only once. Sequencing was done on a sample of PBMCs. These receptors came from a woman under 30 in good health and CMV-seropositive.

The chain couples TRBV10-1 to TRBJ2-5, with 12 bases identical to TRBD1. CDR1 and CDR2 from the germline V gene are WNHNN and SYGVQD (reference sequence). The CDR3 runs 15 residues. V was clipped by 10 bases and J by 4 bases; unmatched bases: 10. CDR3 sequence: CAKIPGQGARETQYF. The CDR3 DNA reads TGCGCCAAAATACCGGGACAGGGGGCGCGAGAGACCCAGTACTTC.

In DNA, the CDR3 is TGTGCCAGCAGTTTTGGGTTATCCAGGGGGCCCTCCTACGAGCAGTACTTC. Translating it yields CASSFGLSRGPSYEQYF. This chain joins TRBV28 and TRBJ2-7; 8 bases map to TRBD1. V lost 3 bases to trimming and J lost 0 bases; unmatched junction nucleotides: 10. The germline CDR1 and CDR2 sequences are MDHEN and SYDVKM. CDR3 length: 17 residues. Full variable domain (outside the CDR3, taken from reference TRBV28 and TRBJ2-7): DVKVTQSSRYLVKRTGEKVFLECVQDMDHENMFWYRQDPGLGLRLIYFSYDVKMKEKGDIPEGYSVSREKKERFSLILESASTNQTSMYLCASSFGLSRGPSYEQYFGPGTRLTVT.

The chain has TRBV5-4 and TRBJ2-1; D perhaps matches TRBD2 (6 bases). The V gene lost 4 bases and the J gene lost 8 bases, with 13 bases spanning the gap. The CDR3 loop spans 13 amino acids. Germline lookup yields CDR1 SGHNT and CDR2 YYREEE (reference sequence). CDR3 DNA: TGTGCCAGCAGCCGGCGGGGAGGCGATGAGCAGTTCTTC. As protein: CASSRRGGDEQFF.

As DNA, the CDR3 is TGTGCCAGTAGTATCGCCCCAGGAACAGGCGGGGAGCTGTTTTTT. As protein: CASSIAPGTGGELFF. This chain joins TRBV19 and TRBJ2-2; TRBD1 is a possible D gene (5 bases). The CDR3 is 15 amino acids. V lost 3 bases to trimming and J lost 7 bases, with 15 bases between them. CDR1 is LNHDA, CDR2 SQIVND, per germline (reference sequence).

This clone was seen only a few times. This sequence joins TRBV6-5 and TRBJ1-5; D is unresolved. The CDR3 consists of 14 residues. Germline V lookup: CDR1 MNHEY, CDR2 SVGAGI. V was shortened by 6 bases and J by 0 bases, with 9 bases between the two germline ends. As DNA, the CDR3 is TGTGCCAGCAGCCCCCGTAATAGCAATCAGCCCCAGCATTTT. Translating gives CASSPRNSNQPQHF.

The V call is TRBV6-1, the J call TRBJ2-1, with 8 positions matching TRBD1. Looked up from germline, CDR1 is MNHNS and CDR2 is SASEGT. The length of the CDR3 is 16 residues. V gave up 2 bases and J gave up 4 bases; unmatched junction bases: 7. The CDR3 nucleotides read TGTGCCAGCAGTGAACAAGAAGGACAGGGATACAATGAGCAGTTCTTC. This sequence encodes CASSEQEGQGYNEQFF.

This clone occurred a few times. This rearrangement joins TRBV5-1 to TRBJ1-3; no firm D call. V gave up 0 bases and J gave up 0 bases, with 4 bases separating them. CDR3 size: 14 residues. Germline CDR1 SGHRS, CDR2 YFSETQ. CDR3 sequence (DNA): TGCGCCAGCAGCTTGGGCAGCTCTGGAAACACCATATATTTT. Its translation: CASSLGSSGNTIYF.

Only one count was recorded for this clone. V and J are TRBV13 and TRBJ2-5, with a tentative D call TRBD1 (6 bases). Germline V gene sequence: CDR1 PRHDT, CDR2 FYEKMQ (reference sequence). The V gene lost 5 bases and the J gene lost 5 bases, with 21 bases spanning the gap. The CDR3 is 16 amino acids. CDR3 bases: TGTGCCAGCAGCCCTCGACAGGACTTGGCGGGCGAGACCCAGTACTTC. It yields the protein CASSPRQDLAGETQYF. Combining the CDR3 with reference TRBV13 and TRBJ2-5 gives the whole variable domain AAGVIQSPRHLIKEKRETATLKCYPIPRHDTVYWYQQGPGQDPQFLISFYEKMQSDKGSIPDRFSAQQFSDYHSELNMSSLELGDSALYFCASSPRQDLAGETQYFGPGTRLLVL.

The rearrangement links TRBV9 to TRBJ1-1, with no clear D. The CDR3 consists of 13 residues. Germline CDR1 is SGDLS and CDR2 is YYNGEE. V gave up 0 bases and J gave up 3 bases, with 6 bases separating them. The CDR3 DNA is TGTGCCAGCAGCGTAGACCAGGACACTGAAGCTTTCTTT. Translated: CASSVDQDTEAFF.

Turning to this clone: Other DNA sequences in this sample translate to the same CDR3. The chain couples TRBV20-1 to TRBJ1-1; weak D call: TRBD1 (6 bases). Germline CDR1 reads DFQATT; CDR2 reads SNEGSKA (reference sequence). Trimming stripped 4 bases from V and 5 bases from J, with 8 bases between. The length of the CDR3 is 11 residues. CDR3 sequence reads: CSATQGTEAFF. The CDR3 nucleotides are TGCAGTGCTACCCAGGGGACTGAAGCTTTCTTT.

This chain connects TRBV25-1 to TRBJ1-1, with D hard to call. V shed 7 bases and J shed 6 bases, with 15 bases lying between them. Germline-derived CDR1 and CDR2 are MGHDK and SYGVNS. The CDR3 is 13 amino acids. The CDR3 DNA is TGTGCCAGCATCAATCGCGAGGGAGCTGAAGCTTTCTTT. Translated, it gives CASINREGAEAFF.

The chain combines TRBV5-8 with TRBJ1-1; D call uncertain. This CDR3 spans 13 amino acids. Germline V gene data show CDR1 as SGHTS and CDR2 as YDEGEE. The V gene lost 4 bases and the J gene lost 5 bases, with 12 bases spanning the gap. CDR3: CASSPLRETEAFF. CDR3 DNA sequence: TGTGCCAGCAGCCCGCTCCGGGAGACTGAAGCTTTCTTT. Based on the CDR3 plus reference TRBV5-8 and TRBJ1-1, the full variable domain is EAGVTQSPTHLIKTRGQQATLRCSPISGHTSVYWYQQALGLGLQFLLWYDEGEERNRGNFPPRFSGRQFPNYSSELNVNALELEDSALYLCASSPLRETEAFFGQGTRLTVV.

The chain employs TRBV2 and TRBJ2-7; 7 bases map to TRBD1. The V gene end was trimmed by 6 bases and the J gene end by 2 bases; junction bases not matched to a gene: 4. CDR3 length: 13 residues. Germline CDR1 reads SNHLY; CDR2 reads FYNNEI. CDR3 region: CASRGDSTYEQYF. CDR3 sequence (DNA): TGTGCCAGCAGGGGGGACAGTACCTACGAGCAGTACTTC.

The sample holds a few counts of this clone. This CDR3 reads CASSRPGQGYNEQFF. The CDR3 region has the DNA TGCGCCAGCAGTCGTCCAGGACAGGGTTACAATGAGCAGTTCTTC. The V call is TRBV5-1, the J call TRBJ2-1, with 8 bases fitting TRBD1. The junction had 8 bases not matched to a gene; V was cut back by 5 bases and J by 4 bases. Germline V gives CDR1 SGHRS, CDR2 YFSETQ. The CDR3 is 15 residues long.

The chain carries TRBV15 and TRBJ2-1; 7 bases match TRBD2. Looked up from germline, CDR1 is LNHNV and CDR2 is YYDKDF (reference sequence). This CDR3 has 15 amino acids. The V segment lost 1 base and the J segment 2 bases; nucleotides outside the gene matches: 2. DNA for the CDR3: TGTGCCACCAGCAGAGTTCTAGCGGCCTACAATGAGCAGTTCTTC. Protein product: CATSRVLAAYNEQFF.

The rearrangement joins TRBV7-2 to TRBJ2-1; 8 bases line up with TRBD1. Germline lookup yields CDR1 SGHTA and CDR2 FQGNSA. The V segment lost 2 bases and the J segment 9 bases; nucleotides outside the gene matches: 12. The CDR3 extends over 16 amino acids. The chain's CDR3 is CASSLQHRGAALEQFF. The CDR3 DNA sequence: TGTGCCAGCAGCTTACAACACAGGGGGGCTGCCCTTGAGCAGTTCTTC.

The chain links TRBV19 to TRBJ1-2; the D is unclear. Germline lookup yields CDR1 LNHDA and CDR2 SQIVND (reference sequence). V was pared by 8 bases and J by 5 bases, with 9 bases between. The CDR3 sequence is 11 residues long. The CDR3 bases are TGTGCCAGTCGGGGATTTTATGGCTACACCTTC. Its protein is CASRGFYGYTF.

The chain joins TRBV4-1 to TRBJ2-1; 12 bases are shared with TRBD2. Germline V CDR1 and CDR2: MGHRA, YSYEKL. The CDR3 has 19 amino acids. V gave up 4 bases and J gave up 0 bases; unmatched junction bases: 10. CDR3 nucleotide sequence: TGCGCCAGCAGCCCAATAACTAGCGGGGGGTTTGTCTCCTACAATGAGCAGTTCTTC. Translating gives CASSPITSGGFVSYNEQFF.

This CDR3 reads CSVKGGRQGSNTGELFF. DNA for the CDR3: TGCAGCGTGAAAGGGGGGCGACAGGGGTCGAACACCGGGGAGCTGTTTTTT. The chain has TRBV29-1 and TRBJ2-2, with 8 bases fitting TRBD1. Unmatched junction bases numbered 12, after V lost 6 bases and J lost 0 bases. Germline assignment: CDR1 SQVTM and CDR2 ANQGSEA. The CDR3 sequence is 17 residues long.

The chain has TRBV19 and TRBJ2-1; 15 bases are a match to TRBD2. Unmatched junction bases numbered 12, after V lost 5 bases and J lost 7 bases. This CDR3 region has 18 residues. The germline V gene encodes CDR1 LNHDA and CDR2 SQIVND (reference sequence). In DNA form, the CDR3 reads TGTGCCAGTAGTCTTCTAGAGGGACTAGCGGGGGGAGGGAATGAGCAGTTCTTC. It is translated as CASSLLEGLAGGGNEQFF.

The chain is built from TRBV6-6 and TRBJ1-1, with unresolved D. CDR1 MNHNY and CDR2 SVGAGI come from the germline V gene (reference sequence). CDR3 length: 11 residues. V was shortened by 2 bases and J by 8 bases, with 6 bases between the two germline ends. The CDR3 nucleotides read TGTGCCAGCAGTTACCGGAGAGAAGCTTTCTTT. Its translation is CASSYRREAFF.

This clone was recorded a few times. The chain combines TRBV11-2 with TRBJ1-6; D not certain. The CDR3 runs 13 residues. CDR1 is SGHAT and CDR2 is FQNNGV in the germline V gene. The V end lost 5 bases, the J end lost 9 bases, and 11 bases lay between the germline ends. CDR3 sequence: CASSPREVSPLHF. CDR3 sequence (DNA): TGTGCCAGCAGCCCTAGAGAGGTTTCACCCCTCCACTTT.

This clone was recorded once. The chain couples TRBV18 to TRBJ1-2, with D unresolved. V lost 6 bases, J lost 6 bases, and 23 bases lay in between. The CDR3 has 16 amino acids. Per germline, CDR1 KGHSH and CDR2 LQKENI. CDR3 in amino acids: CASSRRETDLGDGYTF. DNA of the CDR3: TGTGCCAGCTCGCGGAGGGAGACGGATCTCGGGGATGGCTACACCTTC.

This chain links TRBV6-7 with TRBJ1-4, with TRBD1 as a possible D gene (6 bases). TRBV6-7 is annotated as an ORF whose role is uncertain. V was trimmed by 6 bases and J by 12 bases, leaving 11 bases between them. The CDR3 is 11 residues long. CDR3 DNA: TGTGCCAGCAGGGGACATATTCAACTGTTTTTT. It encodes CASRGHIQLFF.

This chain links TRBV7-9 with TRBJ1-2; possible D gene TRBD1, 5 bases. Germline values: CDR1 SEHNR, CDR2 FQNEAQ (reference sequence). The length of the CDR3 is 14 residues. Deletions cut 4 bases from V and 4 bases from J, with 13 bases between. The chain's CDR3 is CASSSDRSSYGYTF. In DNA form, the CDR3 reads TGTGCCAGCAGCTCAGACAGAAGCAGCTATGGCTACACCTTC. Full variable domain (remainder filled in from reference TRBV7-9 and TRBJ1-2): DTGVSQNPRHKITKRGQNVTFRCDPISEHNRLYWYRQTLGQGPEFLTYFQNEAQLEKSRLLSDRFSAERPKGSFSTLEIQRTEQGDSAMYLCASSSDRSSYGYTFGSGTRLTVV.

This clone showed up just once. J is TRBJ2-2 and V is TRBV18; 9 bases are shared with TRBD2. Germline V gene lookup returns CDR1 KGHSH and CDR2 LQKENI. There are 16 residues in the CDR3. J gave up 5 bases and V 3 bases, and 7 bases lay outside the gene matches. The DNA of the CDR3 is TGTGCCAGCTCACCGTCATCTAGCGGGGTAACCGGGGAGCTGTTTTTT. This sequence encodes CASSPSSSGVTGELFF.

The gene calls are TRBV10-3 and TRBJ1-3; maybe TRBD1 (5 bases). The CDR3 has 13 residues. V was shortened by 7 bases and J by 4 bases, with 11 bases between the two germline ends. Germline CDR1 and CDR2: ENHRY and SYGVKD. This CDR3 reads CAIKVGGGNTIYF. DNA for the CDR3: TGTGCCATCAAGGTCGGGGGAGGAAACACCATATATTTT.

This clone occurred a few times. V is TRBV19 and J is TRBJ1-2; possible D gene TRBD1, 5 bases. The CDR3 consists of 17 residues. Deletions cut 3 bases from V and 0 bases from J, with 17 bases between. CDR1 is LNHDA and CDR2 is SQIVND in the germline V gene (reference sequence). CDR3 in amino acids: CASSIREDRMTNYGYTF. The DNA for the CDR3 is TGTGCCAGTAGTATCCGCGAAGACAGAATGACTAACTATGGCTACACCTTC.

The chain recombines TRBV15 with TRBJ1-6; TRBD1 matches at 7 bases. The germline gives CDR1 LNHNV, CDR2 YYDKDF (reference sequence). Germline trimming cut 7 bases from V and 7 bases from J; bases unmatched to any gene: 7. The CDR3 length is 14 residues. DNA of the CDR3: TGTGCCACCACCCTCGACAGGGCGAATTCACCCCTCCACTTT. This sequence encodes CATTLDRANSPLHF.